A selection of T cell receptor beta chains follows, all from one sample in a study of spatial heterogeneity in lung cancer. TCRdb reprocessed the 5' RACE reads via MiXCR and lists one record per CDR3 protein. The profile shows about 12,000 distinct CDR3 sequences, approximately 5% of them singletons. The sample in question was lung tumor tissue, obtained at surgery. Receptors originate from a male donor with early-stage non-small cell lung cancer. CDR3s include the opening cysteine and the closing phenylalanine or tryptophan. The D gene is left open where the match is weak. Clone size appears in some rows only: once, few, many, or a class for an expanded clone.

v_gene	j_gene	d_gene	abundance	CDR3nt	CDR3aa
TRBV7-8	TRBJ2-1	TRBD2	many	TGTGCCAGCAGCCTCAAAACTAGCGGGGGTTACAATGAGCAGTTCTTC	CASSLKTSGGYNEQFF
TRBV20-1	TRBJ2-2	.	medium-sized	TGCAGTGCTAGAGATGGGCAGACGACCGGGGAGCTGTTTTTT	CSARDGQTTGELFF
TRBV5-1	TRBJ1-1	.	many	TGCGCCAGCAGCACGGGACACGTGAACACTGAAGCTTTCTTT	CASSTGHVNTEAFF
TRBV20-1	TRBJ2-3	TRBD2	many	TGCAGTGGGGGACTAGCCGATACGCAGTATTTT	CSGGLADTQYF
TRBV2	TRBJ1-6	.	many	TGTGCCAGCAGTGAACGGGAAGTGGGCCTTTCACCCCTCCACTTT	CASSEREVGLSPLHF
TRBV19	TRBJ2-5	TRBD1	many	TGTGCCAGTAGTAGCTCTACGGGACAGTATCAAGAGACCCAGTACTTC	CASSSSTGQYQETQYF
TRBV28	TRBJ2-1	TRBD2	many	TGTGCCAGCAGCGCGGGAGGGCGGGTTTCGAACAATGAGCAGTTCTTC	CASSAGGRVSNNEQFF
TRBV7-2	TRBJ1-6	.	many	TGTGCCAGCAGCTCATTGATTTCACCCCTCCACTTT	CASSSLISPLHF
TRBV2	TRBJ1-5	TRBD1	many	TGTGCCAGCAGTGATACTCGACAGGGCGGTCAGCCCCAGCATTTT	CASSDTRQGGQPQHF
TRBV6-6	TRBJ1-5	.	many	TGTGCCAGCAGTTTGGAGGGAGGTCAGCCCCAGCATTTT	CASSLEGGQPQHF
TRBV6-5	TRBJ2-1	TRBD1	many	TGTGCCAGCCGTAGGGACAGGGGCAGGGGGAATGAGCAGTTCTTC	CASRRDRGRGNEQFF
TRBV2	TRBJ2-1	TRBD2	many	TGTGCCAGCAGTAGTCCGGGAGGGACGAGAAACCGACTCCACAATGAGCAGTTCTTC	CASSSPGGTRNRLHNEQFF
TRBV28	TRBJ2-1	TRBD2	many	TGTGCCAGCAGTTTAGGGCTAGCGGGAAACAATGAGCAGTTCTTC	CASSLGLAGNNEQFF
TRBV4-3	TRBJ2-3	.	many	TGCGCCAGCAGCAAGAATTCAGATACGCAGTATTTT	CASSKNSDTQYF
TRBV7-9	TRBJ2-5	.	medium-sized	TGTGCCAGCAGCCCGCGCGTAGGGGCGGCAGAGACCCAGTACTTC	CASSPRVGAAETQYF
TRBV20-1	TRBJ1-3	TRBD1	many	TGCAGTGCTAGGGAGACAGGGGGCGCAGGAAACACCATATATTTT	CSARETGGAGNTIYF
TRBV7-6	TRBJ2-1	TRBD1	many	TGTGCCAGCAGGCCCCAGGGGGCTGGTGAGCAGTTCTTC	CASRPQGAGEQFF
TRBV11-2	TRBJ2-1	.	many	TGTGCCAGCACCCCCACTACTGGCGGCAATGAGCAGTTCTTC	CASTPTTGGNEQFF
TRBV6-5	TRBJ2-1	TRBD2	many	TGTGCCAGCAGTTCTAGCGGGCCGTACTACAATGAGCAGTTCTTC	CASSSSGPYYNEQFF
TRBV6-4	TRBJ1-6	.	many	TGTGCCAGCAGTGACTCGGGGGGGTATAATTCACCCCTCCACTTT	CASSDSGGYNSPLHF
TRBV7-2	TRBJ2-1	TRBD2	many	TGTGCCAGCAGCTTTGGGACTAGCGAGGTTGAGCAGTTCTTC	CASSFGTSEVEQFF
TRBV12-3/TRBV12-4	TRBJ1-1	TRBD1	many	TGTGCCAGCAGCCGCGACAGGGTAGACACTGAAGCTTTCTTT	CASSRDRVDTEAFF
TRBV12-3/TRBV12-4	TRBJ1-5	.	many	TGTGCCAGCAGTTCCCAGGACATACCGAGCAATCAGCCCCAGCATTTT	CASSSQDIPSNQPQHF
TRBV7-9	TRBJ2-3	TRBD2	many	TGTGCCAGCAGCCGTCACGGGACTACTACGCAGTATTTT	CASSRHGTTTQYF
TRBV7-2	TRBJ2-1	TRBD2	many	TGTGCCAGCAGCTTAGTGGGGGCGGGAGGGTCCTACAATGAGCAGTTCTTC	CASSLVGAGGSYNEQFF
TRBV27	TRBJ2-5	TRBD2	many	TGTGCCAGCAGTTTTCGCCAAACGGGACTAGCGGGATTGGAGGGGGAGACCCAGTACTTC	CASSFRQTGLAGLEGETQYF
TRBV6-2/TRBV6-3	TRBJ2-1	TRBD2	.	TGTGCCAGCAGTCACGGGGGGGACTCCAATATACGCTCCTACAATGAGCAGTTCTTC	CASSHGGDSNIRSYNEQFF
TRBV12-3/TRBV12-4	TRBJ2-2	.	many	TGTGCCAGCAGTTTAAGGGCCGGACCCGGGGAGCTGTTTTTT	CASSLRAGPGELFF
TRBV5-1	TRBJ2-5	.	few	TGCGCCAGCAGCTTGGCAAAAGAGACCCAGTACTTC	CASSLAKETQYF
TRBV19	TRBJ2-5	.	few	TGTGCCAGTAGCCGCGGGACACCCACGCAAGAGACCCAGTACTTC	CASSRGTPTQETQYF
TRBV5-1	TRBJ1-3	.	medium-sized	TGCGCCAGCAGCCCGAAGGAGGGTGGAAACACCATATATTTT	CASSPKEGGNTIYF
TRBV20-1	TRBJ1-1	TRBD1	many	TGCAGTGCTAGAGATGGCACCAGGGGGCACACTGAAGCTTTCTTT	CSARDGTRGHTEAFF
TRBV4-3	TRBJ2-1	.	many	TGCGCCAGCAGCCAAGATGGGGGCAGATTAACAAACAATGAGCAGTTCTTC	CASSQDGGRLTNNEQFF
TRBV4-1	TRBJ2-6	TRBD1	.	TGCGCCAGCAATCCGGGACAGGGTGACGGGGCCAACGTCCTGACTTTC	CASNPGQGDGANVLTF
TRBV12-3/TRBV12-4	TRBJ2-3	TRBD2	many	TGTGCCAGCAGTTGGACTAGCGGGACGAATACGCAGTATTTT	CASSWTSGTNTQYF
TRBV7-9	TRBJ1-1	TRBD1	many	TGTGCCAGCAGCTTCGGACAGGGGGGTACTGAAGCTTTCTTT	CASSFGQGGTEAFF
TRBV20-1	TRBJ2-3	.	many	TGCAGTGCTCCGAGCGGTAGCACAGATACGCAGTATTTT	CSAPSGSTDTQYF
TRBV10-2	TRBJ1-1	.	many	TGCGCCAGCAGTGAAGTGTCCGAGTACACTGAAGCTTTCTTT	CASSEVSEYTEAFF
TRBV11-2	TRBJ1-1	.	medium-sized	TGTGCCAGCAGCTTATGGTCGAACACTGAAGCTTTCTTT	CASSLWSNTEAFF
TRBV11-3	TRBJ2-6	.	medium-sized	TGTGCCAGCAGCTCCTACGTGGTGTTAGCGGCATCTGGGGCCAACGTCCTGACTTTC	CASSSYVVLAASGANVLTF
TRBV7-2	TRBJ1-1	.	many	TGTGCCAGCAGCTTGGGGGGGCCCGGCACTGAAGCTTTCTTT	CASSLGGPGTEAFF
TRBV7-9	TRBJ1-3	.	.	TGTGCCAGCAGCTCTAGATGGCAGGGCGGCTCTGGAAACACCATATATTTT	CASSSRWQGGSGNTIYF
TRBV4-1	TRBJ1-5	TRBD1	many	TGCGCCAGCAGCCAAGTAGGACAGGCTAATCAGCCCCAGCATTTT	CASSQVGQANQPQHF
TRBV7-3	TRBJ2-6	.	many	TGTGCCAGCAGCAGTCAGGGGCGCTCTGGGGCCAACGTCCTGACTTTC	CASSSQGRSGANVLTF
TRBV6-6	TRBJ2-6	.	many	TGTGCCAGCAGTTGGCGTAACTCTGGGGCCAACGTCCTGACTTTC	CASSWRNSGANVLTF
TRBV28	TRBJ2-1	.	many	TGTGCCAGCAGTTTTATACAGTTAATCAATGAGCAGTTCTTC	CASSFIQLINEQFF
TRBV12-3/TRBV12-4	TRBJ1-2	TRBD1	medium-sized	TGTGCCAGCAGTTTGGACAGGGGGCTTGGCTACACCTTC	CASSLDRGLGYTF
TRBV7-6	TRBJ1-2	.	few	TGTGCCAGCAGCCCCTCTGCATCGGCTAAATACTATGGCTACACCTTC	CASSPSASAKYYGYTF
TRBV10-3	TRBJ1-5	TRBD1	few	TGTGCCATCAGTGAGGGCAGGGGGGGCAATCAGCCCCAGCATTTT	CAISEGRGGNQPQHF
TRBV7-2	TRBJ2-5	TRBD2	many	TGTGCCAGCAGCTCGGGACTAGCCGCGTTGGAGACCCAGTACTTC	CASSSGLAALETQYF
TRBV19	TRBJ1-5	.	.	TGTGCCAGTAGTTTGCAGGGCGGTCAGCCCCAGCATTTT	CASSLQGGQPQHF
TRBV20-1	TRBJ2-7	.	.	TGCAGTGCTGTCGCGGGGACCCACGAGCAGTACTTC	CSAVAGTHEQYF
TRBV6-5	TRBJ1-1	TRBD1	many	TGTGCCAGCAGTGGGCCAGGGGGAATGGCGAACACTGAAGCTTTCTTT	CASSGPGGMANTEAFF
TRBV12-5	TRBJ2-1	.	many	TGTGCTAGTGGTTTGGTACCAGGGAACGAGCAGTTCTTC	CASGLVPGNEQFF
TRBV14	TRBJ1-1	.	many	TGTGCCAGCAGCCAAGATTACGGAGGTCTTTGGACTGAAGCTTTCTTT	CASSQDYGGLWTEAFF
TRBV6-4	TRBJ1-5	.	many	TGTGCCAGCAGTGAACAGGTCAATCAGCCCCAGCATTTT	CASSEQVNQPQHF
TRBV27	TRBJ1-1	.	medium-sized	TGTGCCAGCAGTTCAACGGGGAAAGACACTGAAGCTTTCTTT	CASSSTGKDTEAFF